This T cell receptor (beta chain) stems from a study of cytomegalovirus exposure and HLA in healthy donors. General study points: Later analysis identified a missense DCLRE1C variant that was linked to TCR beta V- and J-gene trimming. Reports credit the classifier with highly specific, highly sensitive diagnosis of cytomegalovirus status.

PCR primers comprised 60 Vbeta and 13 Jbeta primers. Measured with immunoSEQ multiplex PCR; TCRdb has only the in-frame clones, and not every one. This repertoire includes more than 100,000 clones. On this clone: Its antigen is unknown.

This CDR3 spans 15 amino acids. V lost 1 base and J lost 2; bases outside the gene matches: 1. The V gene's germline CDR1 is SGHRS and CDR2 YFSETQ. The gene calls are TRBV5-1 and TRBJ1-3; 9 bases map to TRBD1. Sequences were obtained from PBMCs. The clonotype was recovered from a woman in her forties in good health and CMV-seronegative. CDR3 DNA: TGCGCCAGCAGCTTGAGACAGGGGGCTGGAAACACCATATATTTT. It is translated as CASSLRQGAGNTIYF.